This T cell receptor (beta chain) stems from a study of blood T cell repertoires in COVID-19. Study in general: Both acute and convalescent COVID-19 samples were obtained from the United States, Italy and Spain.

The CDR3 is 14 amino acids. Germline V CDR1 and CDR2: MGHRA, YSYEKL. V was pared by 3 bases and J by 0 bases, with 6 bases between. In the original processing: Estimated nucleated cell counts came from reference gene primer amplification. This table comes from immunoSEQ multiplex PCR, and its TCRdb copy is limited to in-frame clones, with some not included. Clonal size and the V and J genes are those of that table, whereas D and trimming came from the DNA. The top ten hold over 2% of the sample, which has fewer than 300,000 clones, 91% seen once. The clonotype comes from a woman aged 25-40 years with COVID-19, enrolled during active disease. This sequence joins TRBV4-1 and TRBJ2-1; maybe TRBD2 (6 bases). The sequencing sample was made of peripheral blood. CDR3 residues: CASSQTSSYNEQFF. The CDR3 DNA is TGCGCCAGCAGCCAGACTAGCTCCTACAATGAGCAGTTCTTC.